Following are 24 T cell receptor beta chains from one sample sequenced in a study of shared clonotypes between healthy human individuals. Measured with immunoSEQ multiplex PCR; TCRdb has only the in-frame clones, and not every one. The sample has hundreds of thousands of clones, over 60% seen once. Material: PBMCs. These receptors originate from a woman in her 40s in good health. Some clones in this sample may be carry-over from other donors' samples.

The CDR3 bases are TGCAGTGCTAGACTAGAGCAGTTCTTC. It encodes CSARLEQFF. The chain joins TRBV20-1 to TRBJ2-1; D uncertain. The V end was cut by 2 bases, the J end by 10 bases, with 3 bases between. Germline-derived CDR1 and CDR2 are DFQATT and SNEGSKA (reference sequence). This CDR3 comprises 9 residues.

The chain joins TRBV7-9 to TRBJ1-2, with D possibly TRBD1 on 5 matching bases. The germline gives CDR1 SEHNR, CDR2 FQNEAQ (reference sequence). Trimming removed 5 bases from V and 6 bases from J, with 10 bases in between. This CDR3 spans 12 amino acids. CDR3: CASSNLRDGYTF. The CDR3 DNA is TGTGCCAGCAGCAACCTCAGGGATGGCTACACCTTC.

CDR3 sequence: CASSQAFGGSYEQYF. CDR3 nucleotides: TGTGCCAGCAGCCAAGCCTTCGGGGGGTCCTACGAGCAGTACTTC. The chain recombines TRBV14 with TRBJ2-7; 7 bases are shared with TRBD2. The CDR3 has 15 residues. With V trimmed by 1 base and J by 1 base, 4 bases remained unmatched. The germline CDR1 and CDR2 sequences are SGHDN and FVKESK. Drawing the rest from reference TRBV14 and TRBJ2-7, the complete variable domain is EAGVTQFPSHSVIEKGQTVTLRCDPISGHDNLYWYRRVMGKEIKFLLHFVKESKQDESGMPNNRFLAERTGGTYSTLKVQPAELEDSGVYFCASSQAFGGSYEQYFGPGTRLTVT.

This clone appeared once. The V gene is TRBV18, the J gene TRBJ1-1; TRBD1 agrees at 10 bases. The CDR3 consists of 15 residues. After removal of 2 bases from V and 4 bases from J, the junction contained 4 bases not matched to a gene. Germline lookup yields CDR1 KGHSH and CDR2 LQKENI. CDR3 amino acids: CASSPSRDRGTEAFF. CDR3 DNA sequence: TGTGCCAGCTCACCATCACGGGACAGGGGCACTGAAGCTTTCTTT.

V and J are TRBV27 and TRBJ1-2, with D unresolved. Trimming left V 5 bases short and J 0 bases short, with 13 bases between. CDR1 is MNHEY, CDR2 SMNVEV, per germline (reference sequence). CDR3 size: 15 residues. The DNA for the CDR3 is TGTGCCAGCAGTCCTCGACCGGAACCTAACTATGGCTACACCTTC. It codes for CASSPRPEPNYGYTF.

The V gene is TRBV4-3, the J gene TRBJ2-1, with D perhaps matching TRBD1 or TRBD2 (5 bases each). Germline V gives CDR1 LGHNA, CDR2 YSLEER. V was trimmed by 4 bases and J by 6 bases, leaving 10 bases between them. The CDR3 length is 13 residues. The CDR3 reads CASSRDPANEQFF. The CDR3 DNA reads TGCGCCAGCAGCCGGGACCCCGCCAATGAGCAGTTCTTC.

The V gene is TRBV7-2, the J gene TRBJ2-6; D tentatively fits TRBD1 or TRBD2 (5 bases each). CDR3 length: 17 amino acids. Per the germline V gene, CDR1 is SGHTA and CDR2 is FQGNSA. Trimming cost V 2 bases and J 0 bases, with 11 bases left between them. This CDR3 reads CASSLRGDPSGANVLTF. The DNA for the CDR3 is TGTGCCAGCAGCTTACGGGGCGACCCCTCTGGGGCCAACGTCCTGACTTTC.

The V gene is TRBV19, the J gene TRBJ2-2; no clear D. Trimming removed 7 bases at V and 1 base at J, with 7 bases between. The V gene's germline CDR1 is LNHDA and CDR2 SQIVND (reference sequence). The CDR3 runs 13 residues. The CDR3 sequence is CASKQMNTGELFF. Written as DNA, the CDR3 is TGTGCCAGTAAGCAGATGAACACCGGGGAGCTGTTTTTT.

The V and J genes are TRBV28 and TRBJ1-4; 9 bases are shared with TRBD1. This CDR3 has 18 amino acids. V dropped 5 bases and J dropped 8; count of bases not matched to a gene: 18. CDR1 and CDR2 from the germline V gene are MDHEN and SYDVKM. CDR3 region: CASSRGRTWDRAYEKLFF. DNA for the CDR3: TGTGCCAGCAGTCGCGGCCGTACCTGGGACAGGGCTTACGAAAAACTGTTTTTT.

This clone was seen only a few times. This may arise from a read error, as a much more abundant clone is one base away. Other DNA variants within this sample encode the same CDR3. This sequence joins TRBV4-3 and TRBJ1-1; the D is unclear. This CDR3 spans 15 amino acids. The germline V gene has CDR1 LGHNA and CDR2 YSLEER. Trimming stripped 1 base from V and 1 base from J, with 10 bases between. The CDR3 sequence is CASSQGRQENTEAFF. CDR3 sequence (DNA): TGCGCCAGCAGCCAAGGGAGGCAGGAGAACACTGAAGCTTTCTTT.

The chain combines TRBV10-3 with TRBJ2-7; the D gene is possibly TRBD1 (5 bases). The CDR3 length is 15 residues. Germline CDR1 ENHRY, CDR2 SYGVKD. Trimming took off 0 bases at V and 2 bases at J, with 11 bases between the two ends. The CDR3 DNA reads as TGTGCCATCAGTGAGTCGCAGGGTGGAACCTACGAGCAGTACTTC. This translates into CAISESQGGTYEQYF.

V usage is TRBV11-2 and J usage is TRBJ2-2; 7 positions agree with TRBD1. Germline CDR1 SGHAT, CDR2 FQNNGV. The CDR3 consists of 15 residues. V shed 6 bases and J 4 bases; nucleotides not matched to a gene: 8. DNA of the CDR3: TGTGCCAGCAGGCTTCCGGGACAGACCACCGGGGAGCTGTTTTTT. This encodes CASRLPGQTTGELFF.

This clone was seen only a few times. The chain links TRBV5-1 to TRBJ1-5, with a weak D call TRBD1 (6 bases). This CDR3 region has 15 residues. The ends were cut back, 2 bases at V and 5 bases at J, with 14 bases in the middle. The germline gives CDR1 SGHRS, CDR2 YFSETQ. Here the CDR3 DNA reads TGCGCCAGCAGCTTATCGGGGGCCGAACATCAGCCCCAGCATTTT. Translating it yields CASSLSGAEHQPQHF.

This chain uses TRBV29-1 with TRBJ2-3; tentatively, D is TRBD2 (7 bases). Trimming removed 3 bases from V and 5 bases from J, with 18 bases in between. This CDR3 spans 15 amino acids. Per germline, CDR1 SQVTM and CDR2 ANQGSEA. The DNA for the CDR3 is TGCAGCGTTGAGGGAGGGGGGCCCACAGGAGATACGCAGTATTTT. The encoded protein is CSVEGGGPTGDTQYF.

CDR3 loop: CASRAAGEDYGYTF. For the CDR3, the DNA is TGTGCCAGCAGAGCAGCAGGGGAGGACTATGGCTACACCTTC. The chain joins TRBV6-6 to TRBJ1-2, with TRBD1 as a possible D gene (6 bases). The CDR3 is 14 amino acids. V was pared by 6 bases and J by 3 bases, with 14 bases between. The germline CDR1 and CDR2 sequences are MNHNY and SVGAGI (reference sequence).

V and J are TRBV15 and TRBJ1-5; TRBD1 might be the D (6 bases). From germline, CDR1 is LNHNV and CDR2 YYDKDF (reference sequence). V gave up 1 base and J gave up 4 bases, with 11 bases separating them. The CDR3 sequence is 15 residues long. CDR3 DNA sequence: TGTGCCACCAGCAGAGCCGGGACAACTAATCAGCCCCAGCATTTT. Translation: CATSRAGTTNQPQHF.

To note about this clone: At one of its ends the junction is not consistent with the germline gene, which may arise from a read error. Other DNA sequences in the same sample also yield this CDR3. The chain has TRBV30 and TRBJ2-7; 7 bases are a match to TRBD1. The germline gives CDR1 GTSNPN, CDR2 SVGIG (reference sequence). This CDR3 spans 14 amino acids. The CDR3 DNA reads TGTGCCTGGAGTCCTGACAGGGTGCACTACGGGCAGTACTTC. This translates into CAWSPDRVHYGQYF.

This rearrangement joins TRBV30 to TRBJ1-2; maybe TRBD1 (5 bases). Germline lookup yields CDR1 GTSNPN and CDR2 SVGIG (reference sequence). The V and J ends lost 4 bases and 6 bases respectively, with 15 bases between them. This CDR3 is built from 13 residues. CDR3 protein: CAWKSGTVDGYTF. Written as DNA, the CDR3 is TGTGCCTGGAAGTCCGGGACGGTGGATGGCTACACCTTC.

The rearrangement joins TRBV5-6 to TRBJ2-5; maybe TRBD2 (6 bases). Trimming stripped 2 bases from V and 6 bases from J, with 17 bases between. CDR3 length equals 15 residues. Per the germline V gene, CDR1 is SGHDT and CDR2 is YYEEEE. DNA for the CDR3: TGTGCCAGCAGCTTTAGGGCACCTGGGAGGAAGACCCAGTACTTC. Amino acids: CASSFRAPGRKTQYF.

The chain joins TRBV20-1 to TRBJ2-1, with D tentatively TRBD2 (5 bases). Germline CDR1 and CDR2: DFQATT and SNEGSKA (reference sequence). The CDR3 has 10 amino acids. CDR3 region: CRLGEDLQFF. CDR3 sequence (DNA): TGCAGACTGGGAGAGGACCTGCAGTTCTTC.

This clone was counted many times. This chain uses TRBV5-1 with TRBJ2-7; maybe TRBD1 (6 bases). Per the germline V gene, CDR1 is SGHRS and CDR2 is YFSETQ. With 5 bases removed from V and 2 bases from J, the gap between germline ends came to 14 bases. This CDR3 contains 14 residues. DNA for the CDR3: TGCGCCAGCAGGTTTACTTACAGGGCCTACGAGCAGTACTTC. Translation gives CASRFTYRAYEQYF. Based on the CDR3 plus reference TRBV5-1 and TRBJ2-7, the full variable domain is KAGVTQTPRYLIKTRGQQVTLSCSPISGHRSVSWYQQTPGQGLQFLFEYFSETQRNKGNFPGRFSGRQFSNSRSEMNVSTLELGDSALYLCASRFTYRAYEQYFGPGTRLTVT.

The CDR3 sequence: CASKASSSSYNEQFF. The CDR3 DNA follows: TGTGCCAGCAAGGCCTCCAGCTCTTCCTACAATGAGCAGTTCTTC. The chain combines TRBV2 with TRBJ2-1; D not resolved. Trimming removed 7 bases at V and 1 base at J, with 14 bases between. Germline CDR1 is SNHLY and CDR2 is FYNNEI. This CDR3 contains 15 residues.

For this clone: An end of the junction differs from the germline gene, which may be a read error. The J gene is TRBJ2-5, the V gene TRBV10-3; D is unclear. Germline lookup yields CDR1 ENHRY and CDR2 SYGVKD. CDR3 size: 12 residues. The CDR3 spells CAISESGETQYF. For the CDR3, the DNA is TGTGCCATCAGCGAGTCTGGTGAGACCCAGTACTTC.

The genes are TRBV29-1 and TRBJ2-2, with TRBD1 matching over 7 bases. J was trimmed by 1 base and V by 4 bases; bases with no gene match: 3. The germline V gene encodes CDR1 SQVTM and CDR2 ANQGSEA. The CDR3 is 14 residues long. Here the CDR3 DNA reads TGCAGCGTTGGACGGGACAGGAACACCGGGGAGCTGTTTTTT. The encoded protein is CSVGRDRNTGELFF.